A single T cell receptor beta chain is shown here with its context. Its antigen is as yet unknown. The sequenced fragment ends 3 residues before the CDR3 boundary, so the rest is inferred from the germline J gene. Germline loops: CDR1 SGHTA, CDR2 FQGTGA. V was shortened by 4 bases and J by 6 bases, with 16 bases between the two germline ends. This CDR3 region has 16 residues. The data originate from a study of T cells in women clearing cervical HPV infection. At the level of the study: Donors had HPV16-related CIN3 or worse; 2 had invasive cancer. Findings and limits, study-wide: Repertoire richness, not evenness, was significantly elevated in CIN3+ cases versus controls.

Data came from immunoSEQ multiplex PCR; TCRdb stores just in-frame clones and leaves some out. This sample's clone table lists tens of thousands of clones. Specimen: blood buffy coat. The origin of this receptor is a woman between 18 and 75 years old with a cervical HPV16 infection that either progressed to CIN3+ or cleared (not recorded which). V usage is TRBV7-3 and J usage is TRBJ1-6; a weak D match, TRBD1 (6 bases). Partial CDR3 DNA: TGTGCCAGCAGCTCCGAACCGGGACATACTAATTCACCC. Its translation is CASSSEPGHTNSP. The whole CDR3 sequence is CASSSEPGHTNSPLHF.